Shown below are 25 T cell receptor beta chains from a single sample sequenced in a study of CD8+ T cells in alopecia areata (dated by TCRdb to the late 2010s). The method behind the library was the immunoSEQ multiplex PCR assay. For TCR sequencing, RNA was extracted from every sample and reverse transcribed into cDNA to serve as template. The clones in this table, taken by TCRdb from immuneACCESS, are in-frame only. Not every clone is retained; where verified, under half of the shortfall comes from an unresolved V gene, and the cause of the rest is unknown. The sample table lists over 100,000 clones, 45% to 50% of them with a count of one. The biggest ten clones account for roughly 20% of the sample. The intended sense of this specimen's time point label: baseline before oral tofacitinib. This material consisted of CD8+ T cells sorted from blood, taken at week 0. Receptor source: a human donor with alopecia areata.

The rearrangement joins TRBV27 to TRBJ2-3, with TRBD1 identical over 7 bases. The trim removed 6 bases at V and 14 bases at J, leaving 11 bases unmatched. Germline values: CDR1 MNHEY, CDR2 SMNVEV (reference sequence). There are 12 residues in the CDR3. CDR3 residues: CASSAPTGRAYF. The CDR3 coding sequence is TGTGCCAGCAGCGCCCCGACAGGGAGAGCGTATTTT.

This clone was detected only a few times. This chain uses TRBV15 with TRBJ2-1; 9 positions agree with TRBD1. From germline, CDR1 is LNHNV and CDR2 YYDKDF (reference sequence). J gave up 8 bases and V 4 bases, and 9 bases lay outside the gene matches. CDR3 size: 15 residues. The CDR3, as DNA: TGTGCCACCAGCAAACGGGACAGGGTGAAGGATGAGCAGTTCTTC. Translated, it gives CATSKRDRVKDEQFF.

V and J are TRBV27 and TRBJ2-5; TRBD1 or TRBD2 may be the D gene (5 bases each). This CDR3 is built from 15 residues. Germline CDR1 reads MNHEY; CDR2 reads SMNVEV (reference sequence). Trimming cost V 6 bases and J 5 bases, with 19 bases left between them. In DNA form, the CDR3 reads TGTGCCAGCAGGGGGCAGGAGACCCCGGGGGAGACCCAGTACTTC. Amino acid sequence: CASRGQETPGETQYF.

This clone showed up just a few times. V gene TRBV4-3 combines with J gene TRBJ2-3; D is unclear. Germline assignment: CDR1 LGHNA and CDR2 YSLEER. V was shortened by 4 bases and J by 5 bases, with 7 bases between the two germline ends. This CDR3 is 12 amino acids long. This chain's CDR3 is CASSPAGDTQYF. DNA for the CDR3: TGCGCCAGCAGCCCTGCCGGAGATACGCAGTATTTT.

The V call is TRBV29-1, the J call TRBJ2-7, with D possibly TRBD2 on 5 matching bases. The length of the CDR3 is 14 residues. The germline gives CDR1 SQVTM, CDR2 ANQGSEA. V was pared by 1 base and J by 1 base, with 11 bases between. The CDR3 here is CSVEGVRGSYEQYF. The CDR3 DNA reads as TGCAGCGTTGAAGGTGTACGGGGATCCTACGAGCAGTACTTC.

This chain links TRBV9 with TRBJ1-2; TRBD1 agrees at 7 bases. With V trimmed by 0 bases and J by 5 bases, 19 bases remained unmatched. This CDR3 has 19 residues. Per germline, CDR1 SGDLS and CDR2 YYNGEE. CDR3 DNA: TGTGCCAGCAGCGTAGCCCGTAGTCTTTCTCGACAGGGACAATATGGCTACACCTTC. It specifies CASSVARSLSRQGQYGYTF.

The chain is built from TRBV6-1 and TRBJ2-7; the D gene is possibly TRBD2 (5 bases). This CDR3 is 12 amino acids long. The germline V gene encodes CDR1 MNHNS and CDR2 SASEGT. Trimming removed 5 bases at V and 6 bases at J, with 11 bases between. The DNA for the CDR3 is TGTGCCAGCAGTCCCTCCGGAGGCGAGCAGTACTTC. This gives the protein CASSPSGGEQYF.

V usage is TRBV27 and J usage is TRBJ1-1; a possible D gene is TRBD1 (5 bases). This CDR3 has 11 amino acids. Germline V lookup: CDR1 MNHEY, CDR2 SMNVEV (reference sequence). V was pared by 5 bases and J by 5 bases, with 6 bases between. The CDR3 sequence: CASSEGTEAFF. As DNA, the CDR3 is TGTGCCAGCAGTGAGGGGACTGAAGCTTTCTTT.

The chain has TRBV7-9 and TRBJ2-1; 8 nucleotides line up with TRBD2. The CDR3 extends over 17 amino acids. V trimming: 1 base; J trimming: 7 bases; junction bases outside the gene matches: 12. Germline CDR1 reads SEHNR; CDR2 reads FQNEAQ (reference sequence). The CDR3 reads CASSLESGGTDDNEQFF. DNA of the CDR3: TGTGCCAGCAGCTTAGAATCGGGGGGGACGGACGATAATGAGCAGTTCTTC.

This clone was counted a few times. CDR3 sequence: CASSRKTGQDPNQPQHF. DNA of the CDR3: TGCGCCAGCAGTCGAAAAACGGGACAGGACCCCAATCAGCCCCAGCATTTT. The J gene is TRBJ1-5, the V gene TRBV23-1; 8 nucleotides agree with TRBD1. TRBV23-1 is an open reading frame, and its role is uncertain. CDR3 length equals 17 residues. Trimming removed 4 bases from V and 3 bases from J; junction bases left unmatched: 11.

The J gene is TRBJ2-1, the V gene TRBV11-2, with 7 bases matching TRBD2. V lost 5 bases to trimming and J lost 9 bases; unmatched junction nucleotides: 4. Germline CDR1 and CDR2: SGHAT and FQNNGV. The length of the CDR3 is 12 residues. Here the CDR3 DNA reads TGTGCCAGCAGCCGCGGGGAGGGTGAGCAGTTCTTC. Translated: CASSRGEGEQFF.

The rearrangement uses TRBV29-1 and TRBJ1-1; D gene uncertain. The CDR3 runs 14 residues. Per the germline V gene, CDR1 is SQVTM and CDR2 is ANQGSEA. The V and J ends lost 1 base and 0 bases respectively, with 9 bases between them. The CDR3 is CSVEGATMNTEAFF. In DNA form, the CDR3 reads TGCAGCGTTGAAGGGGCCACAATGAACACTGAAGCTTTCTTT.

The CDR3 here is CSVESGWDETQYF. The CDR3 DNA reads as TGCAGCGTTGAAAGTGGGTGGGATGAGACCCAGTACTTC. J is TRBJ2-5 and V is TRBV29-1; D remains unclear. The V end was cut by 2 bases, the J end by 5 bases, with 12 bases between. This CDR3 spans 13 amino acids. Germline CDR1 reads SQVTM; CDR2 reads ANQGSEA.

This clone appeared a few times. The chain employs TRBV29-1 and TRBJ2-7; 9 bases match TRBD2. The V segment lost 7 bases and the J segment 2 bases; nucleotides outside the gene matches: 9. Germline loops: CDR1 SQVTM, CDR2 ANQGSEA. The CDR3 has 14 residues. CDR3 DNA: TGCAGCGCCTGGGGAGCGGGGGGCACCTACGAGCAGTACTTC. This gives the protein CSAWGAGGTYEQYF.

The V call is TRBV5-6, the J call TRBJ1-5, with 12 nucleotides matching TRBD1. Germline V gene sequence: CDR1 SGHDT, CDR2 YYEEEE. The ends lost 3 bases at V and 5 bases at J; junction bases unmatched: 9. The CDR3 totals 17 residues. The CDR3 bases are TGTGCCAGCAGCTACAAACCCGGGACAGGGGGCGATCAGCCCCAGCATTTT. It is translated as CASSYKPGTGGDQPQHF.

This clone was seen more than once but under ten times. The rearrangement uses TRBV5-6 and TRBJ1-2, with a possible D match to TRBD1 (5 bases). V was trimmed by 0 bases and J by 6 bases, leaving 12 bases between them. This CDR3 is 14 amino acids long. Germline CDR1 reads SGHDT; CDR2 reads YYEEEE. In nucleotides, the CDR3 is TGTGCCAGCAGCTTGGAGGGGAAGGTTGATGGCTACACCTTC. Its translation is CASSLEGKVDGYTF.

This clone was counted ten times or more. This chain uses TRBV5-8 with TRBJ1-5; D call uncertain. Trimming took 6 bases from V and 6 from J, leaving 10 bases between them. The CDR3 has 12 amino acids. Germline V CDR1 and CDR2: SGHTS, YDEGEE. The CDR3 DNA reads as TGTGCCAGCACCCGAAGTCTTCAGCCCCAGCATTTT. This encodes CASTRSLQPQHF.

The V gene is TRBV5-6, the J gene TRBJ1-5; D is uncertain. This CDR3 region has 15 residues. V gave up 1 base and J gave up 7 bases, with 15 bases separating them. Germline V CDR1 and CDR2: SGHDT, YYEEEE. The CDR3 spells CASSLMSLRAQPQHF. The CDR3 region has the DNA TGTGCCAGCAGCTTGATGTCCCTACGGGCCCAGCCCCAGCATTTT.

The table lists this clone with a count of one. The chain combines TRBV29-1 with TRBJ1-1; TRBD1 matches at 8 bases. Losses at the gene ends were 4 bases for V and 7 bases for J; bases not matched to a gene: 5. The CDR3 contains 12 residues. CDR1 is SQVTM, CDR2 ANQGSEA, per germline. CDR3 protein: CSVGGTGFEAFF. The CDR3 DNA reads TGCAGCGTTGGGGGGACAGGTTTTGAAGCTTTCTTT.

The chain uses TRBV27 and TRBJ2-7; possibly TRBD1 for D (6 bases). The germline V gene has CDR1 MNHEY and CDR2 SMNVEV (reference sequence). Deletions cut 5 bases from V and 3 bases from J, with 20 bases between. The CDR3 is made up of 16 amino acids. CDR3 in amino acids: CASSPHLQGRGYEQYF. The CDR3 bases are TGTGCCAGCAGTCCCCACTTACAGGGCCGGGGCTACGAGCAGTACTTC.

V and J are TRBV5-6 and TRBJ1-2; D is unresolved. The CDR3 covers 13 residues. With 0 bases removed from V and 3 bases from J, the gap between germline ends came to 6 bases. Germline V CDR1 and CDR2: SGHDT, YYEEEE. CDR3 in DNA: TGTGCCAGCAGCTTGGGGGTAGACTATGGCTACACCTTC. Amino acid sequence: CASSLGVDYGYTF.

The rearrangement links TRBV9 to TRBJ2-3; D gene ambiguous. The CDR3 runs 15 residues. Germline V lookup: CDR1 SGDLS, CDR2 YYNGEE. Trimming removed 0 bases from V and 5 bases from J, with 13 bases in between. The CDR3 DNA reads as TGTGCCAGCAGCGTAGAAGGACGCATTGTAGATACGCAGTATTTT. Protein product: CASSVEGRIVDTQYF.

CDR3 sequence: CAIKEGLDETQYF. The CDR3, as DNA: TGTGCCATCAAAGAGGGCCTAGACGAGACCCAGTACTTC. The J gene is TRBJ2-5, the V gene TRBV10-3, with D maybe TRBD2 (5 bases). The V gene's germline CDR1 is ENHRY and CDR2 SYGVKD. Trimming removed 7 bases at V and 5 bases at J, with 14 bases between. The CDR3 is 13 residues long.

A few counts support this clone. This chain links TRBV30 with TRBJ2-3; D remains unclear. Germline V gives CDR1 GTSNPN, CDR2 SVGIG (reference sequence). The CDR3 contains 14 residues. Trimming left V 1 base short and J 4 bases short, with 12 bases between. CDR3 bases: TGTGCCTGGAGTGGCGCCGACCTATCAGATACGCAGTATTTT. This codes for CAWSGADLSDTQYF. The full variable domain, in which reference TRBV30 and TRBJ2-3 provide the parts outside the CDR3, is SQTIHQWPATLVQPVGSPLSLECTVEGTSNPNLYWYRQAAGRGLQLLFYSVGIGQISSEVPQNLSASRPQDRQFILSSKKLLLSDSGFYLCAWSGADLSDTQYFGPGTRLTVL.

CDR3 residues: CASSSPGWEDHEQYF. The CDR3 DNA is TGTGCCAGCAGTTCCCCAGGGTGGGAGGATCACGAGCAGTACTTC. The chain uses TRBV27 and TRBJ2-7; a possible D gene is TRBD2 (6 bases). Trimming took off 4 bases at V and 5 bases at J, with 18 bases between the two ends. The CDR3 has 15 amino acids. From germline, CDR1 is MNHEY and CDR2 SMNVEV (reference sequence).